This T cell receptor beta chain is from a study of T cell repertoires in cytomegalovirus infection. Looking at the study overall: Indications came from public TCR beta signatures; they pointed to CMV infection and to a matching HLA type.

CDR1 SGHVS and CDR2 FNYEAQ come from the germline V gene. The CDR3 has 14 residues. With 5 bases clipped from V and 3 bases from J, the junction kept 6 bases outside the gene matches. This clonotype turned up a few times. Its cognate antigen is unknown. TCRdb reanalysed the reads using MiXCR and keeps one entry per CDR3 protein. The repertoire has over 150,000 distinct CDR3 sequences, about a sixth of them found once; the top ten carry approximately 25%. Study observations and caveats: In two of eight donors, the top clonotype was HLA-C-restricted CMV-specific.

The sequence came from a human donor in good health (CMV status not recorded). Some clones in this sample may be carry-over from other donors' samples. The rearrangement joins TRBV7-6 to TRBJ1-1, with 7 bases lining up with TRBD1. The sample taken for sequencing was CD8+ T cells from PBMCs. CDR3 protein: CASSKDRADTEAFF. The DNA of the CDR3 is TGTGCCAGCAGCAAAGACAGGGCGGACACTGAAGCTTTCTTT.